The entry below gives a single T cell receptor beta chain sequence along with its context. This clonotype was seen just once. Its antigen target is currently unknown. Per-base qualities were not stored, and no clone one base away is much larger. A single read constitutes weak evidence. The library was built by means of PCR. Sequencing used an Illumina HiSeq 2000. In TCRdb, the public reads were trimmed at Q25 with fastp and aligned with MiXCR, with productive beta chains retained. Rows with one shared CDR3 protein collapse into an entry with the most common genes and DNA. The sample table records 13,000 or so distinct CDR3 sequences; more than 45% of these occur just once. The top ten clones comprise roughly 12% of the sample. This sample was included in a study of tumor-infiltrating lymphocytes in oesophageal squamous cell carcinoma listed by TCRdb under 2016. Trimming takes 5 bases off V and 4 bases off J; junction bases not matched to a gene: 12. Inclusive of the bounding cysteine and phenylalanine, the CDR3 is 16 residues long. Kept here is only the CDR3 DNA, which spans 48 bases and is read in frame from base 1. The germline V gene gives CDR1 as SGHTA and CDR2 as FQGNSA.

Recombination linked TRBV7-2 to TRBJ2-7, with 9 bases matching TRBD2. Material: blood. This receptor was obtained from a female donor with esophageal squamous cell carcinoma. CDR3 sequence: CASSLLDAAGGYEQYF. The DNA sequence is given as TGTGCCAGCAGCCTATTGGACGCTGCGGGAGGGTACGAGCAGTACTTC.